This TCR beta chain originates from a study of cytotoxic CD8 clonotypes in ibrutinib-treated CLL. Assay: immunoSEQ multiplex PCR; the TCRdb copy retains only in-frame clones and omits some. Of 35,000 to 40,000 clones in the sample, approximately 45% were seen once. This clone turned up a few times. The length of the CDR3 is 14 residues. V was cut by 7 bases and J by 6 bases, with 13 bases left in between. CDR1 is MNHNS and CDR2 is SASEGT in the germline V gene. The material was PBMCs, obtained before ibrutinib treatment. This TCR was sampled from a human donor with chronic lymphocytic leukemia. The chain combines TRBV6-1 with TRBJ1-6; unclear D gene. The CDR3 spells CASISGVRNSPLHF. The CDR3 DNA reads TGTGCCAGCATTTCGGGAGTTCGTAATTCACCCCTCCACTTT.